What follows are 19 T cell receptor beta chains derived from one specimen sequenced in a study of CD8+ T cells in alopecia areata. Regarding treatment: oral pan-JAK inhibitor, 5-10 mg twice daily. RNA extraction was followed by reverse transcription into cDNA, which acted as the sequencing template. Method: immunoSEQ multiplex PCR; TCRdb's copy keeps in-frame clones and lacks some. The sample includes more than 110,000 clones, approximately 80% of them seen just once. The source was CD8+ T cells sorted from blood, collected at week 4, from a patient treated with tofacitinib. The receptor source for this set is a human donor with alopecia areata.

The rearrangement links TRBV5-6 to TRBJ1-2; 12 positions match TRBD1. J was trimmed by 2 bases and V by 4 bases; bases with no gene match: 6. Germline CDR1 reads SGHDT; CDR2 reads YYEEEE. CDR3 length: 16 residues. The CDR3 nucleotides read TGTGCCAGCAGCGGCAGGGACAGGGGGCCCAACTATGGCTACACCTTC. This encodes CASSGRDRGPNYGYTF.

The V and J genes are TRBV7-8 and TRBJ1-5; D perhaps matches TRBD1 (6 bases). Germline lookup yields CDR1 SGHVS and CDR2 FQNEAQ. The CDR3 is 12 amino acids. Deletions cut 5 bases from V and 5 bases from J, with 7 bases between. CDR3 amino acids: CASSPGDQPQHF. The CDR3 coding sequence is TGTGCCAGCAGCCCAGGGGATCAGCCCCAGCATTTT.

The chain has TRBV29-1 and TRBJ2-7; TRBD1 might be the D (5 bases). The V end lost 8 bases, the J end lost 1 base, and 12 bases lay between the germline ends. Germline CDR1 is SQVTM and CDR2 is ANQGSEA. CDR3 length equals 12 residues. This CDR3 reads CSFSDKSYEQYF. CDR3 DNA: TGCAGCTTCTCGGACAAGTCCTACGAGCAGTACTTC.

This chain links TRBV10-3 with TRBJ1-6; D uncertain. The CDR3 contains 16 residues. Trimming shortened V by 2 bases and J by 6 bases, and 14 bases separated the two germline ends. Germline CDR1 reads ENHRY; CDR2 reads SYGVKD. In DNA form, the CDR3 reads TGTGCCATCAGTGAGGGTGATTGGACGGGTAATTCACCCCTCCACTTT. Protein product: CAISEGDWTGNSPLHF.

CDR3 DNA: TGCAGCGTAAAGGGTGGTGAAGACACCTACGAGCAGTACTTC. Its protein is CSVKGGEDTYEQYF. J is TRBJ2-7 and V is TRBV29-1; D gene unclear. Trimming shortened V by 6 bases and J by 2 bases, and 17 bases separated the two germline ends. Germline V gives CDR1 SQVTM, CDR2 ANQGSEA. This CDR3 comprises 14 residues.

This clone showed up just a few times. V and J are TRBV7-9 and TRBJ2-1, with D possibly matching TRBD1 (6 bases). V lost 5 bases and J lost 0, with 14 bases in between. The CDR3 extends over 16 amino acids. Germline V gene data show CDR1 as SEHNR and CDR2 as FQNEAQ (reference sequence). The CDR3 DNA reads TGTGCCAGCAGCCCACCAGGGGTTAGCTCCTACAATGAGCAGTTCTTC. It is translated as CASSPPGVSSYNEQFF. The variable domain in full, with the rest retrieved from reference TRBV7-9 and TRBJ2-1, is DTGVSQNPRHKITKRGQNVTFRCDPISEHNRLYWYRQTLGQGPEFLTYFQNEAQLEKSRLLSDRFSAERPKGSFSTLEIQRTEQGDSAMYLCASSPPGVSSYNEQFFGPGTRLTVL.

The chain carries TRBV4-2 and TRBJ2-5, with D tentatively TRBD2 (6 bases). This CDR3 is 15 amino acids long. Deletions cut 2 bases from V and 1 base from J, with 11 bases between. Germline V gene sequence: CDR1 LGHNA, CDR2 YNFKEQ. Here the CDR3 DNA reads TGTGCCAGCAGCCAATGGGCCGGGGGCCAAGAGACCCAGTACTTC. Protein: CASSQWAGGQETQYF.

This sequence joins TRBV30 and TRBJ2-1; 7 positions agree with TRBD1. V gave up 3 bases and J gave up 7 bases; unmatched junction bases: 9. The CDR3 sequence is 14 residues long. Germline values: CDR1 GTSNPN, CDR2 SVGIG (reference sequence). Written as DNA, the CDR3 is TGTGCCTGGAGAGGGGGACAGAACCTTAATGAGCAGTTCTTC. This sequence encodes CAWRGGQNLNEQFF.

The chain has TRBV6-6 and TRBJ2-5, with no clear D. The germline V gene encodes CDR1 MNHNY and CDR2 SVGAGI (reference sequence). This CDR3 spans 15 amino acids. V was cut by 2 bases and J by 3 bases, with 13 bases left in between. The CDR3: CASSYPTNTEETQYF. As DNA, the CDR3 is TGTGCCAGCAGTTACCCGACCAACACTGAAGAGACCCAGTACTTC.

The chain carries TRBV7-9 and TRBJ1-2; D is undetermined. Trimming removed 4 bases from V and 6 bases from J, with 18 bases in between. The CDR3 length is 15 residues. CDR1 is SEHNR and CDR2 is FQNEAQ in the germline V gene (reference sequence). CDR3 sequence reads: CASSSSAANYDGYTF. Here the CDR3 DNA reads TGTGCCAGCAGCTCCAGTGCAGCTAACTACGATGGCTACACCTTC.

The CDR3 region is CAWGVNQPQHF. The CDR3 nucleotides are TGTGCCTGGGGAGTCAATCAGCCCCAGCATTTT. The chain uses TRBV30 and TRBJ1-5; D remains unclear. V shed 5 bases and J shed 3 bases, with 5 bases lying between them. This CDR3 is built from 11 residues. Germline V gene lookup returns CDR1 GTSNPN and CDR2 SVGIG (reference sequence).

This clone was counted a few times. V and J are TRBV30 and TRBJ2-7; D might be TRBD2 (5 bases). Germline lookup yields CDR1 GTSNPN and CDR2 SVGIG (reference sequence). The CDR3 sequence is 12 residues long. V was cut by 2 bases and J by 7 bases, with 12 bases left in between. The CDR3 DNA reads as TGTGCCTGGAGTTCCCAGCCGGGGGAGCAGTACTTC. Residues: CAWSSQPGEQYF.

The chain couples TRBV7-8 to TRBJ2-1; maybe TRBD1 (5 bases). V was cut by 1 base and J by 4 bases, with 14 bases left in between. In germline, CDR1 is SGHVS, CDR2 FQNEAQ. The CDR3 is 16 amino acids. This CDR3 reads CASSLGGRVGYNEQFF. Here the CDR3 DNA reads TGTGCCAGCAGCTTAGGCGGCAGGGTAGGGTACAATGAGCAGTTCTTC.

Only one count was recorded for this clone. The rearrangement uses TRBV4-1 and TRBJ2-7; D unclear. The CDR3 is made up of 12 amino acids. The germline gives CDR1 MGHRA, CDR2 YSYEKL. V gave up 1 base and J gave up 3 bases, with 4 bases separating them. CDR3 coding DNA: TGCGCCAGCAGCCAAGCGGGCTACGAGCAGTACTTC. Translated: CASSQAGYEQYF.

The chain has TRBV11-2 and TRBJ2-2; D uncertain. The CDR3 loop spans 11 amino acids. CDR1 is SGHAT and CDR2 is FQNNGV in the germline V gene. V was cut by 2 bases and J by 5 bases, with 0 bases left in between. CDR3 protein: CASSLTGELFF. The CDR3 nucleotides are TGTGCCAGCAGCTTAACCGGGGAGCTGTTTTTT.

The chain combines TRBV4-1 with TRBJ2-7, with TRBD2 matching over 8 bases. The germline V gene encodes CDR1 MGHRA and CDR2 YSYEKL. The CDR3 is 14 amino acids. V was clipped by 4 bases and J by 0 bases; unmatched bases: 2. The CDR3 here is CASSPGTSSYEQYF. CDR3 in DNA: TGCGCCAGCAGCCCAGGGACTAGCTCCTACGAGCAGTACTTC.

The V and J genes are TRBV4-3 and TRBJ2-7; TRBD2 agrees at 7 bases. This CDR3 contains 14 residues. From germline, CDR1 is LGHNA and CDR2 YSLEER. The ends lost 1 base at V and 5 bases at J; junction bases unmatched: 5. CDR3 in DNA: TGCGCCAGCAGCCAAGGGACTAGTTCCGACGAGCAGTACTTC. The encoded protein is CASSQGTSSDEQYF.

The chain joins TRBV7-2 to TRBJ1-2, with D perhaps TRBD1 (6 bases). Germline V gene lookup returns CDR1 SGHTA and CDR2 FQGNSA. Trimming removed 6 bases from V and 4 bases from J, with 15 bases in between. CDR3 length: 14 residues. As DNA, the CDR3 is TGTGCCAGCAGACCTACAGGGTTTGGCTATGGCTACACCTTC. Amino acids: CASRPTGFGYGYTF.

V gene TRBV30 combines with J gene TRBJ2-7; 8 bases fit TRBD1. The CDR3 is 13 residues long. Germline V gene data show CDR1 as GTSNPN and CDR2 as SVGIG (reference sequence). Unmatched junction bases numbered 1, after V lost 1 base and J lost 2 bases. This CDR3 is CAWSGGQAYEQYF. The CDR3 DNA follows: TGTGCCTGGAGTGGGGGACAGGCCTACGAGCAGTACTTC.